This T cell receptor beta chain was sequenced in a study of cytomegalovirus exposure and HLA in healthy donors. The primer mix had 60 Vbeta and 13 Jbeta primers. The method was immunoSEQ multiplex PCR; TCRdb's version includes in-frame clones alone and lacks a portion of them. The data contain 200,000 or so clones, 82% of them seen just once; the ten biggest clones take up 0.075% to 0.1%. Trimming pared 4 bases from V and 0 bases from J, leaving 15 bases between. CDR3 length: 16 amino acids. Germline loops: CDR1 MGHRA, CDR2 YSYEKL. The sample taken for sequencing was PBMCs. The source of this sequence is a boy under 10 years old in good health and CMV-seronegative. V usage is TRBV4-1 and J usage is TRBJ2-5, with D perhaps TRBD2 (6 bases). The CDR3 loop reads CASSRGVPLNQETQYF. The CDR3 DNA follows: TGCGCCAGCAGCCGCGGGGTCCCGCTAAACCAAGAGACCCAGTACTTC.